This TCR beta chain was documented in a study of T-cell reconstitution after alpha-beta-depleted transplantation in children. This clonotype was seen a few times. Its antigen is unknown. It was with unique molecular identifiers that the TCRbeta library was prepared. From the PCR reads, TCRdb called clonotypes with MiXCR, one entry per CDR3 protein. The table lists some 290,000 distinct CDR3 sequences, 23% of them singletons. Study-level results: Newly produced T cells mostly accounted for T-cell counts and diversity one year post-transplant. In some patients, recipient T cells and intrathymic progenitors surviving conditioning explained high day-60 diversity. Alpha-beta T cells about two months after transplant reportedly derived from several hundred expanded graft clones.

V shed 5 bases and J 3 bases; nucleotides not matched to a gene: 7. Germline CDR1 and CDR2: MNHNS and SASEGT. The CDR3 totals 15 residues. This receptor was taken from a male patient younger than 18 who had a stem cell transplant for acute lymphoblastic leukemia, so the T cells may come from the graft donor. This chain joins TRBV6-1 and TRBJ2-7; 10 positions agree with TRBD1. The source material was PBMCs, mostly from graft donor cells, sampled 180 days after TCRalphabeta/CD19-depleted stem cell transplant. The CDR3 region is CASSLTGDRGYEQYF. The DNA for the CDR3 is TGTGCCAGCAGTCTCACCGGGGACAGGGGCTACGAGCAGTACTTC.